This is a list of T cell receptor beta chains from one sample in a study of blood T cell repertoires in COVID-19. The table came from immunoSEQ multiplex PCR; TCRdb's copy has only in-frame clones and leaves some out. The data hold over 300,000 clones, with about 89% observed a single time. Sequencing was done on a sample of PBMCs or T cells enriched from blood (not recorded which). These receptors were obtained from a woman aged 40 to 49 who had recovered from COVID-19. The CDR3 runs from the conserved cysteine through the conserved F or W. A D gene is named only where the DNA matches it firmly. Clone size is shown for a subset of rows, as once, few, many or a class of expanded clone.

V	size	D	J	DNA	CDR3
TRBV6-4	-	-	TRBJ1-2	TGTGCCAGACAGCTTCAGATCGATTTCTATGGCTACACCTTC	CARQLQIDFYGYTF
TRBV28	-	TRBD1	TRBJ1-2	TGTGCCAGCAGTTTGTTACAGGGGCGGGATAACTATGGCTACACCTTC	CASSLLQGRDNYGYTF
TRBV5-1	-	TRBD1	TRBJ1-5	TGCGCCAGCAGTCCAGACTCAGGGGGCTCGCAGCCCCAGCATTTT	CASSPDSGGSQPQHF
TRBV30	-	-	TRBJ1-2	TGTGCCCCCCCCGGGTGCACCTTC	CAPPGCTF
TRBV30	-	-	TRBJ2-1	TGTGCCTGGAGTGTATTGGCGGATGAGCAGTTCTTC	CAWSVLADEQFF
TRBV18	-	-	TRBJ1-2	TGTGCCAGCTCAACGGACAGAACTCAATATGGCTACACCTTC	CASSTDRTQYGYTF
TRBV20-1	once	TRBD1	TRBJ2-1	TGCAGTCCGGACAGGTTAATGTTCTTC	CSPDRLMFF
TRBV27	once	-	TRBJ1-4	TGTGCCAGCAAGCGGGGGATTCGGTGGGGGGACGAAAAACTGTTTTTT	CASKRGIRWGDEKLFF
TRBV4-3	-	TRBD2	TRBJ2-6	TGCGCCAGCAGCCAAGTTCGTTGGACTAGCGGTCAGAGGGGGGCCAACGTCCTGACTTTC	CASSQVRWTSGQRGANVLTF
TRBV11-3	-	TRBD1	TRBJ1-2	TGTGCCAGCAGCTTAGATTCAGGGGGCGACTATGGCTACACCTTC	CASSLDSGGDYGYTF
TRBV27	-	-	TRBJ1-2	TGTGCCAGCAGTCCGACCCGGGGCAGGGAGGACTATGGCTACACCTTC	CASSPTRGREDYGYTF
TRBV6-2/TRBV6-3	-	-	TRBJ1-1	TGTGCCAGCAGTACAGGGCTGAACACTGAAGCTTTCTTT	CASSTGLNTEAFF
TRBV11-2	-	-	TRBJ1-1	TGTGCCAGCAGCCCCGGTTTCGGGAACACTGAAGCTTTCTTT	CASSPGFGNTEAFF
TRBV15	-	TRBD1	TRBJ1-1	TGTGCCACCAGCCCAGGGGGCTCAGGTTGGACTGAAGCTTTCTTT	CATSPGGSGWTEAFF
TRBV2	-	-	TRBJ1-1	TGTGCCACCTGGACAGATACAAACACTGAAGCTTTCTTT	CATWTDTNTEAFF
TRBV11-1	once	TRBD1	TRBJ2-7	TGTGCCAGCAGCCCGGACAGGGTCAACGAGCAGTACTTC	CASSPDRVNEQYF
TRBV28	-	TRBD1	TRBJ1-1	TGTGCCAGCAGTTTAAAGGGGACAGGGAACACTGAAGCTTTCTTT	CASSLKGTGNTEAFF
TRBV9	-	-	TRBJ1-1	TGTGCCAGCAGCGTATGGGCAGACACTGAAGCTTTCTTT	CASSVWADTEAFF
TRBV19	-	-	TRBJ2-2	TGTGCCAGTAGTATATCTACAGTGTCGTTGAACACCGGGGAGCTGTTTTTT	CASSISTVSLNTGELFF
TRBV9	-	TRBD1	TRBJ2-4	TGTGCCAGCAGCGTTTTTAAGGGACAGGGGGTAGAAGCCAAAAACATTCAGTACTTC	CASSVFKGQGVEAKNIQYF
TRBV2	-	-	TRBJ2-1	TGTGCCAGCAGTGTCCTGTCTGATGAGCAGTTCTTC	CASSVLSDEQFF
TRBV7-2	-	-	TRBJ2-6	TGTGCCAGCAACGACGGGACAAGGGCTGGGGCCAACGTCCTGACTTTC	CASNDGTRAGANVLTF
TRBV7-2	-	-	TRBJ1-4	TGTGCCAGCAGATCCGACAGTGGAAAACTGTTTTTT	CASRSDSGKLFF
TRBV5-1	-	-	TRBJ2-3	TGCGCCAGCAGCTTGTCGGCGGGGAGAATGGATACGCAGTATTTT	CASSLSAGRMDTQYF
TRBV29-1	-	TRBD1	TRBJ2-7	TGCAGCGTTGAGGGGACAGGGGGGTACGAGCAGTACTTC	CSVEGTGGYEQYF
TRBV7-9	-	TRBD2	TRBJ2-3	TGTGCCAGCAGCACCCGTTGGGCGGGGGGCACAGATACGCAGTATTTT	CASSTRWAGGTDTQYF
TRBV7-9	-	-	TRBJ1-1	TGTGCCAGCAACAGGGAGGGGTACACTGAAGCTTTCTTT	CASNREGYTEAFF
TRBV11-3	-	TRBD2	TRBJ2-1	TGTGCCAGCAGCTCACGACTAGCGCATAAGTACGGTGAGCAGTTCTTC	CASSSRLAHKYGEQFF
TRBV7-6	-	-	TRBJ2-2	TGTGCCAGCAGCCCCCCGGGGTGGGGGGAGCTGTTTTTT	CASSPPGWGELFF
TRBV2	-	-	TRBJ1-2	TGTGCCAGCAGTGAAACCCCAGGGGCGGTATCCGGCTACACCTTC	CASSETPGAVSGYTF
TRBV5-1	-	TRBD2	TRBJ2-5	TGCGCCAGCAGCTCAACGGGAGGGTACCAAGAGACCCAGTACTTC	CASSSTGGYQETQYF
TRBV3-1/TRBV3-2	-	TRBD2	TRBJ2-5	TGTGCCAGCAGTCTTAGCGGGGGGGGAGAGACCCAGTACTTC	CASSLSGGGETQYF
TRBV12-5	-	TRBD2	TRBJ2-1	TGTGCTAGTGGTTTGGTAGGATCTAGCGGGGGCTATGGCTACAATGAGCAGTTCTTC	CASGLVGSSGGYGYNEQFF
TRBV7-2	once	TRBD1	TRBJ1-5	TGTGCCAGCAGCCCAGGGACAGGAGATCAGCCCCAGCATTTT	CASSPGTGDQPQHF
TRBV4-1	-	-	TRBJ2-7	TGCGCCAGCAGCCAAGGGCGGGACGGAAACTACGAGCAGTACTTC	CASSQGRDGNYEQYF
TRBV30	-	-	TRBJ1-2	TGTGCCTGGAATCCAGGAAATAACTATGGCTACACCTTC	CAWNPGNNYGYTF
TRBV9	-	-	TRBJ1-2	TGTGCCAGCAGCCCCTGGACAGAGATCTATGGCTACACCTTC	CASSPWTEIYGYTF
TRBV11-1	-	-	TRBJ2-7	TGTGCCAGCAGCCCTGACAGCTACGAGCAGTACTTC	CASSPDSYEQYF
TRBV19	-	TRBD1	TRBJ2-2	TGTGCCAGTAGTCTTAAGACAGGGGTTAACACCGGGGAGCTGTTTTTT	CASSLKTGVNTGELFF
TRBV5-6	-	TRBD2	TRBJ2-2	TGTGCCAGCAGCCTGCGGACTAGCGGGATCCCGAACACCGGGGAGCTGTTTTTT	CASSLRTSGIPNTGELFF
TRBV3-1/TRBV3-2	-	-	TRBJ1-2	TGTGCCAGCAGCCAAGGTGGCAGGGGTTACTATGGCTACACCTTC	CASSQGGRGYYGYTF
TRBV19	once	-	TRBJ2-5	TGTGCCAGTAGTATGGGGAGTGGCCAAGAGACCCAGTACTTC	CASSMGSGQETQYF
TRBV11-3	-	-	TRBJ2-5	TGTGCCAGCAGCTTAGGAGGTGTCGGGAGAAAAGAAGAGACCCAGTACTTC	CASSLGGVGRKEETQYF
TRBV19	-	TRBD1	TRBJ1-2	TGTGCCAGTAGTCCAGGACAGGGGGACTATGGCTACACCTTC	CASSPGQGDYGYTF
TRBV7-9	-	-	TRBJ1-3	TGTGCCAGCAGCTCCCAGTCAGGGAAGGGAAACACCATATATTTT	CASSSQSGKGNTIYF
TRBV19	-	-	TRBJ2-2	TGTGCCAGTAGTATGATACAGGGATATACCGGGGAGCTGTTTTTT	CASSMIQGYTGELFF
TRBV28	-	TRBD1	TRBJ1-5	TGTGCCAGCAGTTTATGCCCCCCTTCGGTAGGGGGCGCTTGCTTAAATCAGCCCCAGCATTTT	CASSLCPPSVGGACLNQPQHF
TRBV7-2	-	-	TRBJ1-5	TGTGCCAGCAGCTCCGACGGGGGGGATCAGCCCCAGCATTTT	CASSSDGGDQPQHF
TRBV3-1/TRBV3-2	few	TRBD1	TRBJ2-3	TGTGCCAGCAGCCAATTGAGGTTCGGGACAGGGGGACCAGATACGCAGTATTTT	CASSQLRFGTGGPDTQYF
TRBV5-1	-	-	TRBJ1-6	TGCGCCAGCAGCTTTAAGACAGCCTCCTATAATTCACCCCTCCACTTT	CASSFKTASYNSPLHF
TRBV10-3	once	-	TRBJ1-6	TGTGCCATCAGTGAGTTACTGCATAATTCACCCCTCCACTTT	CAISELLHNSPLHF
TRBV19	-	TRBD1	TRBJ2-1	TGTGCCAGTAGACCAACGACAGGGGGCGTGGATGAGCAGTTCTTC	CASRPTTGGVDEQFF